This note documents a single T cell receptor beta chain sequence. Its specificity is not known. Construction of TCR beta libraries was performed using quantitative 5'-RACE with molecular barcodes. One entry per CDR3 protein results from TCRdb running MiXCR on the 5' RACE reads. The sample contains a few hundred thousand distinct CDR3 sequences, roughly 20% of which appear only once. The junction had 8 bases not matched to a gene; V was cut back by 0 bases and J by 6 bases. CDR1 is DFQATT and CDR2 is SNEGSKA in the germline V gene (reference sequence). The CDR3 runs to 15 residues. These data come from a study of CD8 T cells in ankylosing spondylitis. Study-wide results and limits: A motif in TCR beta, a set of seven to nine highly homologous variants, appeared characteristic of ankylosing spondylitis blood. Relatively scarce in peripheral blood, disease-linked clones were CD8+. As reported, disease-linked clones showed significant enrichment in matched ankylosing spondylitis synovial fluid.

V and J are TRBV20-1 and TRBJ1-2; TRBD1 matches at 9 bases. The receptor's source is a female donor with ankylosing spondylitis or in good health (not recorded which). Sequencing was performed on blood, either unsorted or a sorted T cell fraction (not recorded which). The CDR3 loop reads CSARENRGRLNGYTF. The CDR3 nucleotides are TGCAGTGCTAGAGAAAACAGGGGGCGCCTCAATGGCTACACCTTC.